This T cell receptor beta chain was sequenced in a study of brain T cells in children with intractable seizures. Trimming left V 1 base short and J 10 bases short, with 13 bases between. The length of the CDR3 is 13 residues. Germline values: CDR1 SNHLY, CDR2 FYNNEI. Time point reported: blood from clinic visit 5 months post-surgery; TSC patient then seizure free. The sequenced cases were selected for having the highest brain T cell transcript signatures. Before surgery, patients took at least one anti-epileptic drug. Profiling relied on immunoSEQ multiplex PCR, and the TCRdb table lists in-frame clones only, not all of them. This sample has about 320,000 clones, with 93% found just once.

This chain links TRBV2 with TRBJ1-1; D is undetermined. The sample was peripheral blood, taken about 5 months after surgery. The sequence was collected from a boy in the first two years of life with tuberous sclerosis and intractable seizures. The DNA for the CDR3 is TGTGCCAGCAGTGAAGAGCGCCCACGCGGAGCTTTCTTT. This encodes CASSEERPRGAFF.